This record looks at one TCR beta chain sequence and its context. Its antigen remains unknown. This beta chain is off target for a library built for alpha chains, so its abundance means little. Every individual TCR cDNA molecule carried its own unique molecular identifier, which allowed correction of PCR and sequencing errors. TCRdb independently ran MiXCR on the 5' RACE reads; one entry per CDR3 protein. The profile shows around 300 distinct CDR3 sequences, about 40% of them singletons. The data were taken from a study of spatial heterogeneity in lung cancer. Whole-study results and caveats: Expanded TCR counts, ubiquitous and regional, correlated respectively with ubiquitous and regional nonsynonymous mutation counts. In tumors, expanded intratumoral alpha and beta TCR counts tracked mutation counts.

The V and J ends lost 6 bases and 3 bases respectively, with 15 bases between them. Germline V lookup: CDR1 WSHSY, CDR2 SAAADI. This CDR3 has 14 residues. Time point of the sample: sample taken at primary tumor resection. This receptor was obtained from a male donor with early-stage non-small cell lung cancer. The material sequenced was lung tumor tissue, taken at surgery. V usage is TRBV10-2 and J usage is TRBJ2-7; D may be TRBD1 (6 bases). The CDR3 nucleotides are TGCGCCAGCAGGGATCCAGGGGCCCACTACGAGCAGTACTTC. Its translation: CASRDPGAHYEQYF.